This TCR beta chain was identified during a study of identical twins. Regarding the study as a whole: In cord blood, abundant beta clonotypes had fewer insertions; memory showed no trend.

One entry per CDR3 protein, called by TCRdb with MiXCR from the 5' RACE reads. In the table there are about 530,000 distinct CDR3 sequences, approximately 20% of which are singletons. The sample holds a few counts of this clonotype. Its antigen is undetermined. A further study also used this sample, focusing on yellow fever vaccine responses in identical twins.

This clonotype was obtained from a woman in her late teens or twenties in good health. Sequencing was carried out using CD4+ T cells sorted from blood.

The CDR3 sequence is CANNPGGSGSFNEQFF. CDR3 nucleotide sequence: TGTGCCAACAACCCCGGGGGTAGCGGGAGTTTCAATGAGCAGTTCTTC. This chain uses TRBV9 with TRBJ2-1, with 9 bases identical to TRBD2. V dropped 9 bases and J dropped 6; count of bases not matched to a gene: 16. Germline V gives CDR1 SGDLS, CDR2 YYNGEE. The CDR3 is made up of 16 amino acids.